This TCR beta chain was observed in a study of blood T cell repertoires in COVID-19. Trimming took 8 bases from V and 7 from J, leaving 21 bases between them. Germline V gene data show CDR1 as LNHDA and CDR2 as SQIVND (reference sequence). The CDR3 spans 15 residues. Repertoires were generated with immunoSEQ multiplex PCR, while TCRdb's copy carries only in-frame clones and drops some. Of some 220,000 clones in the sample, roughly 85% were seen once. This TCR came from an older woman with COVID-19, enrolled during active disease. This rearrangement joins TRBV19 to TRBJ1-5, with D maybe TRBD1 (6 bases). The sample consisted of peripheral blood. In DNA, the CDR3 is TGTGCCAGTCACGGGTCCAGGGGATTGGGACAGCCCCAGCATTTT. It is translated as CASHGSRGLGQPQHF. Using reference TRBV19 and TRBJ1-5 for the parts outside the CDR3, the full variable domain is DGGITQSPKYLFRKEGQNVTLSCEQNLNHDAMYWYRQDPGQGLRLIYYSQIVNDFQKGDIAEGYSVSREKKESFPLTVTSAQKNPTAFYLCASHGSRGLGQPQHFGDGTRLSIL.